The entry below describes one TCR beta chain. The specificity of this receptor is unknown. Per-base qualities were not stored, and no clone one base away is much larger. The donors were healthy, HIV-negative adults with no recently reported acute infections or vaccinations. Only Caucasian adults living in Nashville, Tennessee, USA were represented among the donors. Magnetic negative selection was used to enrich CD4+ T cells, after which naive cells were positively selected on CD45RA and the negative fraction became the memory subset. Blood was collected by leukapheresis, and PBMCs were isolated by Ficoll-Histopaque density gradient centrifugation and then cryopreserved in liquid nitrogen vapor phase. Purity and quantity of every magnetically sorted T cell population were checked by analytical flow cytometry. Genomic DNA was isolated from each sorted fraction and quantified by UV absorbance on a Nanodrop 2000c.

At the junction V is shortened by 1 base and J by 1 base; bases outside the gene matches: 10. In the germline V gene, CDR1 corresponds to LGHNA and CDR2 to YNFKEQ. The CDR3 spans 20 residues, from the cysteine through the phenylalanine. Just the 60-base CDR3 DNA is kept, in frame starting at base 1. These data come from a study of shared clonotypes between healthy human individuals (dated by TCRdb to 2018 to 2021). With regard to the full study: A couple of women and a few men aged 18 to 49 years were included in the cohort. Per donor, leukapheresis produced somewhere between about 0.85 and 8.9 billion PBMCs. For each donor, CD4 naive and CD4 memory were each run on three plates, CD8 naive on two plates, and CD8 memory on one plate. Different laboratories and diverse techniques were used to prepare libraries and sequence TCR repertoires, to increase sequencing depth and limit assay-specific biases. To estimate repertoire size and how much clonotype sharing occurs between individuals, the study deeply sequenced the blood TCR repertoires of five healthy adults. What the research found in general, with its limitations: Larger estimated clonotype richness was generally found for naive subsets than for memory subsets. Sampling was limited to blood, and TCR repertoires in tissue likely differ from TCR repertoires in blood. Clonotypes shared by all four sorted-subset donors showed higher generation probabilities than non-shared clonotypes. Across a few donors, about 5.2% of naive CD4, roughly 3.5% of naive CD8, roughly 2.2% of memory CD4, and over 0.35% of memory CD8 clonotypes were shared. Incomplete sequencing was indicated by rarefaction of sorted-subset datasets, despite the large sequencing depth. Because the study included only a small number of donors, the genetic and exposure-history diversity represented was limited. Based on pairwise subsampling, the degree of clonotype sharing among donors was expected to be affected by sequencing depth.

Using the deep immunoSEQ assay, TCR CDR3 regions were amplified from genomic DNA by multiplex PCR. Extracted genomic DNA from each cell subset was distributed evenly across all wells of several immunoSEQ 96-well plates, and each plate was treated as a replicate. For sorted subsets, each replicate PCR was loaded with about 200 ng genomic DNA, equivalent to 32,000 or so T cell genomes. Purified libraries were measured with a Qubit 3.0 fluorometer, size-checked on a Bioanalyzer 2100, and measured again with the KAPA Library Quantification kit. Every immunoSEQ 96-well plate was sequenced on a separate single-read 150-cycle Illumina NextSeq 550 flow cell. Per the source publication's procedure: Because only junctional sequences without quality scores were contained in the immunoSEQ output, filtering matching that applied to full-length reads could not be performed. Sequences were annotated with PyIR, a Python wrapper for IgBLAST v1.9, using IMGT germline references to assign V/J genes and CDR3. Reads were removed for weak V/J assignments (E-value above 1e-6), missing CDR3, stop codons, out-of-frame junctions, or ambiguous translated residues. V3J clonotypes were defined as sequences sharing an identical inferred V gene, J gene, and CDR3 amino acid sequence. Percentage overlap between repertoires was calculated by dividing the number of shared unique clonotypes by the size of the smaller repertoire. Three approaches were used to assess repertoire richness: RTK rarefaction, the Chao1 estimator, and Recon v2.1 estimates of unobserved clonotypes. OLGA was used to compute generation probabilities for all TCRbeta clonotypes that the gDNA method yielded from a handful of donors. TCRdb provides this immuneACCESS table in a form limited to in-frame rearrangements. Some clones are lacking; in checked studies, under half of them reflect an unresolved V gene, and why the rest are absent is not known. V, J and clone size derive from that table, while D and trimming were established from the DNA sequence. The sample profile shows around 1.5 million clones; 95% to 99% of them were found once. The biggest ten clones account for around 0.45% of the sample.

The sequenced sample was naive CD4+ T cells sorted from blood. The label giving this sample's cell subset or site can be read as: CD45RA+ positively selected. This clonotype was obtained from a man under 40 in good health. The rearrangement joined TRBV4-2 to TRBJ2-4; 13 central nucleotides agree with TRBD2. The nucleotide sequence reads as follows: TGTGCCAGCAGCCAAGCCGGAGGACTAGCGGGGGCCGTTGCCAAAAACATTCAGTACTTC. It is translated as CASSQAGGLAGAVAKNIQYF.